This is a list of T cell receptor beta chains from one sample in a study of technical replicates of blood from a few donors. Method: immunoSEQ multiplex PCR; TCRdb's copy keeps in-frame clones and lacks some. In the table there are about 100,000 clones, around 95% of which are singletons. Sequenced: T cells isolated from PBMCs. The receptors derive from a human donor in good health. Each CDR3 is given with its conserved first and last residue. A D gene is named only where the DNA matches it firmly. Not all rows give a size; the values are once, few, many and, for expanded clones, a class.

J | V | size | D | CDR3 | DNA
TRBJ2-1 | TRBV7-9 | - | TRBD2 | CASSLVAAGGSYSRNEQFF | TGTGCCAGCAGCTTAGTTGCAGCGGGAGGATCTTATTCGAGGAATGAGCAGTTCTTC
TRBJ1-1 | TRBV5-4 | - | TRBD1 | CATGKGAGNEAFF | TGTGCCACGGGGAAGGGGGCTGGGAATGAAGCTTTCTTT
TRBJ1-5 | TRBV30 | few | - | CAWSGRVSNQPQHF | TGTGCCTGGAGTGGACGGGTGAGCAATCAGCCCCAGCATTTT
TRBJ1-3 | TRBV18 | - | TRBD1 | CASSPTTGDSGNTIYF | TGTGCCAGCTCCCCAACTACAGGGGACTCTGGAAACACCATATATTTT
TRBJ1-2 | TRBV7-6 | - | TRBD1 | CASSSGQPGYGYTF | TGTGCCAGCAGCTCGGGACAGCCAGGCTATGGCTACACCTTC
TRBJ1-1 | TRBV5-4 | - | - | CASSLGPTEAFF | TGTGCCAGCAGCCTTGGCCCCACTGAAGCTTTCTTT
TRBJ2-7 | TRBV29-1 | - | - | CSAFGSYEQYF | TGCAGCGCCTTCGGCTCCTACGAGCAGTACTTC
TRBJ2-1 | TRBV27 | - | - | CASSFRVDSDEQFF | TGTGCCAGCAGTTTCCGAGTTGACTCGGATGAGCAGTTCTTC
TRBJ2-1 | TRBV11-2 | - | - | CASSLLSAGLGNEQFF | TGTGCCAGCAGCTTATTGAGTGCAGGTTTAGGAAATGAGCAGTTCTTC
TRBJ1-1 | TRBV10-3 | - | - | CAISEYRTEAFF | TGTGCCATCAGTGAGTATCGGACTGAAGCTTTCTTT
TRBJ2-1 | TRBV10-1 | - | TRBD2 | CASRPSGNYNEQFF | TGCGCCAGCAGACCCAGCGGGAACTACAATGAGCAGTTCTTC
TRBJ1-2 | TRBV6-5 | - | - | CASSRGDYANYGYTF | TGTGCCAGCAGTAGGGGGGACTATGCTAACTATGGCTACACCTTC
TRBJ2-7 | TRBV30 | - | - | CAWQRDITYEQYF | TGTGCCTGGCAGAGGGACATCACCTACGAGCAGTACTTC
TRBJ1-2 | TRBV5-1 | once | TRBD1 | CASRRGPSSGDYGYTF | TGCGCCAGCAGGAGGGGGCCTTCAAGCGGTGACTATGGCTACACCTTC
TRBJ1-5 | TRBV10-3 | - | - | CAIGRQENQPQHF | TGTGCCATCGGTAGACAGGAGAATCAGCCCCAGCATTTT
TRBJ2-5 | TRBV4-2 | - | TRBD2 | CASSQDPGLAVETQYF | TGTGCCAGCAGCCAAGACCCGGGACTAGCGGTAGAGACCCAGTACTTC
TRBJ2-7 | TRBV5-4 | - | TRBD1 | CASSRDREAYEQYF | TGTGCCAGCAGCCGGGACAGGGAAGCCTACGAGCAGTACTTC
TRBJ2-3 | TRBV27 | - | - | CASSIFGYTDTQYF | TGTGCCAGCAGTATTTTCGGGTACACAGATACGCAGTATTTT
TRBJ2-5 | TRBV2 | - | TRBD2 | CASSGLAGGYQETQYF | TGTGCCAGCAGTGGACTAGCGGGGGGGTACCAAGAGACCCAGTACTTC
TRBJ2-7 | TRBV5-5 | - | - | CASSLDVSSYEQYF | TGTGCCAGCAGCTTGGACGTCAGCTCCTACGAGCAGTACTTC
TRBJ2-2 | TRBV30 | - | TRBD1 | CAWSKGTVGDGELFF | TGTGCCTGGAGTAAGGGGACAGTAGGGGATGGGGAGCTGTTTTTT
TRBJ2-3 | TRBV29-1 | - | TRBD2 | CSVVLAGAADTQYF | TGCAGCGTTGTCCTAGCGGGAGCGGCAGATACGCAGTATTTT
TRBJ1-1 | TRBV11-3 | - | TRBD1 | CASSLRTGDFAFF | TGTGCCAGCAGCTTAAGGACAGGGGACTTTGCTTTCTTT
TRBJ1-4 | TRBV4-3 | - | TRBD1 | CASSQGPGTGHEKLFF | TGCGCCAGCAGCCAAGGGCCCGGGACAGGCCATGAAAAACTGTTTTTT
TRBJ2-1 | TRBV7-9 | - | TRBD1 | CASTSTGFANEQFF | TGTGCCAGCACCTCGACAGGGTTTGCGAATGAGCAGTTCTTC
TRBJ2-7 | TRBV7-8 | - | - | CASSLLGEAYEQYF | TGTGCCAGCAGCTTATTGGGGGAGGCCTACGAGCAGTACTTC
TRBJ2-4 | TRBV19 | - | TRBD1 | CASSIDAQTGTKNIQYF | TGTGCCAGTAGTATAGATGCTCAGACAGGGACCAAAAACATTCAGTACTTC
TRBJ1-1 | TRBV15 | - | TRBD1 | CATSLDRGNTEAFF | TGTGCCACCAGCCTGGACAGGGGGAACACTGAAGCTTTCTTT
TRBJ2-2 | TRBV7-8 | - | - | CASSLRTVTGELFF | TGTGCCAGCAGCTTGCGGACAGTTACCGGGGAGCTGTTTTTT
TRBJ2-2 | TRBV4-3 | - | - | CASSQDPGTGELFF | TGCGCCAGCAGCCAAGATCCGGGGACCGGGGAGCTGTTTTTT
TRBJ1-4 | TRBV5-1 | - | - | CASSLQGSTNEKLFF | TGCGCCAGCAGCTTACAGGGATCAACTAATGAAAAACTGTTTTTT